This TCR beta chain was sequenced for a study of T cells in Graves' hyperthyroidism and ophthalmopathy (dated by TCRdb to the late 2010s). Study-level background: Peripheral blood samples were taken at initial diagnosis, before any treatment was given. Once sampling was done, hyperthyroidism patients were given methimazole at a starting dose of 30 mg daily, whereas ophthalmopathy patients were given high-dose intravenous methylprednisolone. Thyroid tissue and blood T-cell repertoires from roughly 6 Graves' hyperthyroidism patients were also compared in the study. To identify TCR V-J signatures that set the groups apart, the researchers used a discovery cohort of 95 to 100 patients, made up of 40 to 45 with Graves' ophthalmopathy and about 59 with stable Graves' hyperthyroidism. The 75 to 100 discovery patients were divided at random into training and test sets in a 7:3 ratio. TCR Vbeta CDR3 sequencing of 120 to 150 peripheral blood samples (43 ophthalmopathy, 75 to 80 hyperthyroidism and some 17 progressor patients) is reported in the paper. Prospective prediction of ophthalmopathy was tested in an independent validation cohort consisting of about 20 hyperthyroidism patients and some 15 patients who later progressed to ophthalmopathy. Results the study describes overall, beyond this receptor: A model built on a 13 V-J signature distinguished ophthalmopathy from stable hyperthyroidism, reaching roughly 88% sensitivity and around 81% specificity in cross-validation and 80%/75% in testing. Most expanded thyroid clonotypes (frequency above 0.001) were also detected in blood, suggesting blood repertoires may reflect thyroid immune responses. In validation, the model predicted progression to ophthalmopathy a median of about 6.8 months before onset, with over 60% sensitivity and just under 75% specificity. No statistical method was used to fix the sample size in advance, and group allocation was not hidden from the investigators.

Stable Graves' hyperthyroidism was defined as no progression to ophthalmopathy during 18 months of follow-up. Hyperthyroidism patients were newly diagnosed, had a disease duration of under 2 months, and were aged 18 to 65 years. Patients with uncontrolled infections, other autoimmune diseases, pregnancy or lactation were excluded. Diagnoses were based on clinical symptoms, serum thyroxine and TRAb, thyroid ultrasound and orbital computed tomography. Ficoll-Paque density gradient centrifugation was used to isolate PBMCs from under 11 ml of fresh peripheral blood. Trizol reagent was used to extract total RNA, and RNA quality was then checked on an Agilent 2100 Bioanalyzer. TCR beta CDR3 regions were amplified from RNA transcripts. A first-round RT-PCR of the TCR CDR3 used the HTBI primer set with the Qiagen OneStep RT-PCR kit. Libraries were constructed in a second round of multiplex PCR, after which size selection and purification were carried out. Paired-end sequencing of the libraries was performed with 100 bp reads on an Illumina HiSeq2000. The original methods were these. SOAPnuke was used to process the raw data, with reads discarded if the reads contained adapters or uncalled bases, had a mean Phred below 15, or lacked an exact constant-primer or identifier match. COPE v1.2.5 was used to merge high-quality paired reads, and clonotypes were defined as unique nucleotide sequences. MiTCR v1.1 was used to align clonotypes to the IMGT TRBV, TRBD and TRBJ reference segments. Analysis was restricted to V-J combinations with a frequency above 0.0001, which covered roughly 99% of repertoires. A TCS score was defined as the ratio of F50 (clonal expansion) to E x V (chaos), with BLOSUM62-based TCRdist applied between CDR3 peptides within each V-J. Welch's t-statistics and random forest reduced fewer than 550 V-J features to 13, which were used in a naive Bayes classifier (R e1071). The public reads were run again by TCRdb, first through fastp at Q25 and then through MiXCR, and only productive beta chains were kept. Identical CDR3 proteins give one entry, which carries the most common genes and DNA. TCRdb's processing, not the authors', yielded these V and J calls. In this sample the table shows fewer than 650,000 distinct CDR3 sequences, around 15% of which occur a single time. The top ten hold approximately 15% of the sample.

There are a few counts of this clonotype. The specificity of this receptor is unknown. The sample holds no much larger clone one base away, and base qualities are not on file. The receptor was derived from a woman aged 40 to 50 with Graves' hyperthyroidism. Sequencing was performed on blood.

The nucleotide sequence reads TGTGCCAGCAGTGGGGACAGGGGGCTTAACTATGGCTACACCTTC. It translates as CASSGDRGLNYGYTF. Recombination joined TRBV2 with TRBJ1-2; the central 12 bases match TRBD1. Taken from cysteine to phenylalanine, the CDR3 has 15 residues. Just the 45-base CDR3 DNA is kept, in frame starting at base 1. V loses 4 bases at its end and J loses 1 base; junction bases beyond the gene matches: 1. Taken from the germline V gene, the CDR1 and CDR2 loops are SNHLY and FYNNEI.